A single sample is the source of the 31 T cell receptor beta chains below, sequenced in a study of T-cell memory formation after mild COVID-19. TCRdb passed the 5' RACE reads through MiXCR, listing each CDR3 protein once. This sample has about 190,000 distinct CDR3 sequences, with roughly 18% found just once. Sample: PBMCs or a T cell subset sorted from them (not recorded which). Source of these receptors: an adult woman who had mild COVID-19 (a few samples of this study predate the infection). Cell type and time point are not known.

This clonotype was detected only a few times. This chain uses TRBV20-1 with TRBJ2-3; D possibly corresponds to TRBD2 (6 bases). This CDR3 is built from 15 residues. CDR1 is DFQATT and CDR2 is SNEGSKA in the germline V gene (reference sequence). V was cut by 3 bases and J by 0 bases, with 13 bases left in between. In DNA, the CDR3 is TGCAGTGCTAGGGGACTGAGGACTAGCACAGATACGCAGTATTTT. Translated: CSARGLRTSTDTQYF.

The sample holds a few counts of this clonotype. V and J are TRBV6-2 or TRBV6-3 and TRBJ1-5; D remains unclear. The CDR3 has 13 residues. Trimming stripped 10 bases from V and 1 base from J, with 11 bases between. Germline-derived CDR1 and CDR2 are MNHEY and SVGEGT. CDR3 coding DNA: TGTGCCACTATGAGGTTCAGCAATCAGCCCCAGCATTTT. Translating it yields CATMRFSNQPQHF.

This clonotype was observed a handful of times. The chain is built from TRBV15 and TRBJ1-1, with a weak D call TRBD1 (5 bases). The germline V gene encodes CDR1 LNHNV and CDR2 YYDKDF (reference sequence). V was shortened by 1 base and J by 0 bases, with 12 bases between the two germline ends. CDR3 length: 16 residues. The CDR3 region is CATSRGGDAVNTEAFF. CDR3 DNA sequence: TGTGCCACCAGCAGAGGTGGGGACGCAGTGAACACTGAAGCTTTCTTT. Full variable domain (remainder filled in from reference TRBV15 and TRBJ1-1): DAMVIQNPRYQVTQFGKPVTLSCSQTLNHNVMYWYQQKSSQAPKLLFHYYDKDFNNEADTPDNFQSRRPNTSFCFLDIRSPGLGDTAMYLCATSRGGDAVNTEAFFGQGTRLTVV.

This clonotype was found a few times. The chain has TRBV11-3 and TRBJ2-6; 7 nucleotides align to TRBD1. The junction had 26 bases not matched to a gene; V was cut back by 5 bases and J by 1 base. This CDR3 region has 23 residues. Germline CDR1 reads SGHNT; CDR2 reads YENEEA. CDR3 coding DNA: TGTGCCAGCAGCCGAGAGGGGTATGGGACAGCCCTTTCCGTAGTTTCTGGGGCCAACGTCCTGACTTTC. Its translation is CASSREGYGTALSVVSGANVLTF.

The chain employs TRBV7-8 and TRBJ2-3; 13 bases fit TRBD2. This CDR3 contains 16 residues. Germline CDR1 and CDR2: SGHVS and FQNEAQ. V was clipped by 6 bases and J by 3 bases; unmatched bases: 6. The CDR3 DNA reads as TGTGCCAGCAGTCCGCTGACTAGCGGGAGGACAGATACGCAGTATTTT. It encodes CASSPLTSGRTDTQYF.

The chain is built from TRBV7-2 and TRBJ1-1; D possibly corresponds to TRBD1 (5 bases). This CDR3 is built from 12 residues. Germline V gives CDR1 SGHTA, CDR2 FQGNSA. Trimming pared 5 bases from V and 7 bases from J, leaving 11 bases between. The CDR3 loop is CASSPGQGEAFF. The CDR3 DNA sequence: TGTGCCAGCAGCCCGGGCCAGGGTGAAGCTTTCTTT.

CDR3 nucleotide sequence: TGTGCCACCAGTGATTCGGGACAGGGGGGAAGAGCTTTCTTT. Residues: CATSDSGQGGRAFF. This chain connects TRBV24-1 to TRBJ1-1; 11 nucleotides line up with TRBD1. Germline assignment: CDR1 KGHDR and CDR2 SFDVKD. Losses at the gene ends were 2 bases for V and 10 bases for J; bases not matched to a gene: 5. The CDR3 has 14 amino acids.

V and J are TRBV12-3 or TRBV12-4 and TRBJ2-2, with unresolved D. This CDR3 contains 12 residues. The V gene lost 7 bases and the J gene lost 5 bases, with 8 bases spanning the gap. The CDR3 DNA sequence: TGTGCCAGCACCCACCGGACCGGGGAGCTGTTTTTT. The encoded protein is CASTHRTGELFF.

In its sample, this clonotype was seen a few times. CDR3 sequence: CSGGQGAREQYF. The DNA for the CDR3 is TGCAGCGGCGGACAGGGGGCGAGGGAGCAGTACTTC. The rearrangement joins TRBV29-1 to TRBJ2-7; 11 nucleotides agree with TRBD1. This CDR3 region has 12 residues. The V segment lost 7 bases and the J segment 7 bases; nucleotides outside the gene matches: 6. Per the germline V gene, CDR1 is SQVTM and CDR2 is ANQGSEA.

The sample holds a few counts of this clonotype. This sequence joins TRBV24-1 and TRBJ2-1, with a possible D match to TRBD1 (5 bases). Germline lookup yields CDR1 KGHDR and CDR2 SFDVKD. CDR3 length: 15 residues. V dropped 3 bases and J dropped 4 bases, with 12 bases sitting between them. The CDR3 sequence: CATSDQGTIYNEQFF. CDR3 in DNA: TGTGCCACCAGTGATCAGGGTACCATTTACAATGAGCAGTTCTTC.

Regarding this clonotype: The junction departs from the called germline gene at one end, perhaps through a read error. The rearrangement links TRBV5-1 to TRBJ1-6; D unresolved. CDR1 SGHRS and CDR2 YFSETQ come from the germline V gene. The CDR3 has 13 amino acids. The DNA for the CDR3 is TGCGCCAGCAGCTTGGAGGGAAGTACCGCCTTCACCTTT. It encodes CASSLEGSTAFTF.

This clonotype was counted a few times. The chain joins TRBV5-5 to TRBJ1-2; a weak D match, TRBD1 (5 bases). In germline, CDR1 is SGHKS, CDR2 YYEKEE (reference sequence). The V gene lost 4 bases and the J gene lost 2 bases, with 15 bases spanning the gap. CDR3 length: 15 amino acids. In DNA form, the CDR3 reads TGTGCCAGCAGCCACAACCCGACAGAGAACTATGGCTACACCTTC. It is translated as CASSHNPTENYGYTF.

The chain recombines TRBV29-1 with TRBJ2-1; 11 positions agree with TRBD2. V lost 6 bases, J lost 6 bases, and 4 bases stayed unmatched. This CDR3 has 13 residues. The germline gives CDR1 SQVTM, CDR2 ANQGSEA. DNA for the CDR3: TGCAGCGTCCGACTAGCGGGACCCAATGAGCAGTTCTTC. It yields the protein CSVRLAGPNEQFF.

This chain joins TRBV5-1 and TRBJ2-5; D gene ambiguous. V was cut by 6 bases and J by 2 bases, with 26 bases left in between. Germline CDR1 and CDR2: SGHRS and YFSETQ. CDR3 size: 18 residues. The DNA of the CDR3 is TGCGCCAGCACCCCGCCGGGTCCCGCACTTATGAATCAAGAGACCCAGTACTTC. It encodes CASTPPGPALMNQETQYF.

The gene calls are TRBV5-6 and TRBJ1-2, with D possibly matching TRBD1 (5 bases). Germline V gene lookup returns CDR1 SGHDT and CDR2 YYEEEE. Trimming stripped 8 bases from V and 2 bases from J, with 16 bases between. CDR3 length: 14 amino acids. CDR3 region: CASSPGRKNYGYTF. The CDR3 bases are TGTGCCAGTTCTCCGGGACGGAAGAACTATGGCTACACCTTC.

The genes are TRBV24-1 and TRBJ2-5, with D perhaps given as TRBD1 or TRBD2 (6 bases each). The CDR3 has 13 amino acids. The ends were cut back, 5 bases at V and 5 bases at J, with 11 bases in the middle. Germline loops: CDR1 KGHDR, CDR2 SFDVKD. The CDR3 is CATSVSGAETQYF. The CDR3 DNA is TGTGCCACCAGTGTGTCGGGGGCGGAGACCCAGTACTTC.

There are a few counts of this clonotype. The rearrangement joins TRBV20-1 to TRBJ1-5; TRBD1 might be the D (5 bases). Germline V CDR1 and CDR2: DFQATT, SNEGSKA (reference sequence). V was trimmed by 1 base and J by 2 bases, leaving 12 bases between them. The CDR3 covers 15 residues. This CDR3 is CSARGGQGGNQPQHF. In DNA, the CDR3 is TGCAGTGCTAGAGGCGGTCAGGGTGGCAATCAGCCCCAGCATTTT.

This chain links TRBV5-1 with TRBJ2-1; 8 bases fit TRBD2. The CDR3 contains 15 residues. V lost 0 bases and J lost 6; bases outside the gene matches: 5. The V gene's germline CDR1 is SGHRS and CDR2 YFSETQ. CDR3 DNA sequence: TGCGCCAGCAGCTTGGCTGGGACTAGTGTCAATGAGCAGTTCTTC. Translated, it gives CASSLAGTSVNEQFF.

V and J are TRBV2 and TRBJ2-4, with 8 bases that match TRBD1. The germline V gene has CDR1 SNHLY and CDR2 FYNNEI. V gave up 2 bases and J gave up 1 base; unmatched junction bases: 7. The length of the CDR3 is 17 residues. Written as DNA, the CDR3 is TGTGCCAGCAGTGAACGGAGGACAGGGTTGGCCAAAAACATTCAGTACTTC. Amino acid sequence: CASSERRTGLAKNIQYF.

This sequence joins TRBV7-2 and TRBJ2-1, with TRBD2 matching over 12 bases. The CDR3 totals 15 residues. The junction had 6 bases not matched to a gene; V was cut back by 3 bases and J by 9 bases. CDR1 and CDR2 from the germline V gene are SGHTA and FQGNSA. For the CDR3, the DNA is TGTGCCAGCAGCTTCCTAGCGGGAGGGGTTAGTGAGCAGTTCTTC. It codes for CASSFLAGGVSEQFF.

This clonotype has just a few counts. The chain employs TRBV29-1 and TRBJ2-3; D is undetermined. The V and J ends lost 7 bases and 1 base respectively, with 6 bases between them. From germline, CDR1 is SQVTM and CDR2 ANQGSEA. The CDR3 is 11 amino acids. CDR3 sequence: CSAHGTDTQYF. CDR3 DNA: TGCAGCGCCCATGGCACAGATACGCAGTATTTT.

This clonotype occurred many times. The rearrangement joins TRBV6-2 or TRBV6-3 to TRBJ2-7, with TRBD2 as a possible D gene (5 bases). V dropped 5 bases and J dropped 2 bases, with 10 bases sitting between them. This CDR3 is built from 13 residues. CDR1 is MNHEY, CDR2 SVGEGT, per germline. The CDR3 region has the DNA TGTGCCAGCAGTGCAGCGGATGCCTACGAGCAGTACTTC. This codes for CASSAADAYEQYF.

In this sample, this clonotype turned up a few times. The chain links TRBV18 to TRBJ2-5; possible D gene TRBD1, 6 bases. Germline V gene lookup returns CDR1 KGHSH and CDR2 LQKENI. This CDR3 contains 13 residues. V was clipped by 4 bases and J by 5 bases, with 11 bases between them. CDR3 protein: CASSLGQKETQYF. Here the CDR3 DNA reads TGTGCCAGCTCACTCGGACAGAAGGAGACCCAGTACTTC.

This clonotype was recorded a few times. The rearrangement links TRBV3-1 to TRBJ1-1, with TRBD1 matching over 7 bases. The junction had 8 bases not matched to a gene; V was cut back by 4 bases and J by 6 bases. Germline loops: CDR1 LGHDT, CDR2 YNNKEL (reference sequence). The CDR3 totals 14 residues. The CDR3 reads CASSRSTGTAEAFF. DNA for the CDR3: TGTGCCAGCAGCCGATCGACCGGGACAGCTGAAGCTTTCTTT.

There are a few counts of this clonotype. This chain uses TRBV25-1 with TRBJ1-2; weak D call: TRBD1 (6 bases). The CDR3 loop spans 14 amino acids. The germline gives CDR1 MGHDK, CDR2 SYGVNS. V was clipped by 6 bases and J by 5 bases, with 16 bases between them. CDR3 residues: CASSNTGLGYGYTF. The CDR3, as DNA: TGTGCCAGCAGCAATACAGGGCTGGGGTATGGCTACACCTTC.

The chain links TRBV30 to TRBJ2-3, with TRBD2 as a possible D gene (6 bases). Germline V gives CDR1 GTSNPN, CDR2 SVGIG (reference sequence). The CDR3 has 20 residues. Trimming cost V 1 base and J 3 bases, with 29 bases left between them. CDR3 region: CAWSDTVGVRGAGKTDTQYF. The CDR3 DNA reads as TGTGCCTGGAGTGACACAGTGGGGGTCAGAGGTGCGGGAAAGACAGATACGCAGTATTTT.

The gene calls are TRBV5-1 and TRBJ2-3; the D is unclear. Trimming stripped 0 bases from V and 2 bases from J, with 13 bases between. Per germline, CDR1 SGHRS and CDR2 YFSETQ. The CDR3 totals 16 residues. The CDR3 DNA follows: TGCGCCAGCAGCTTGGCCGCGAACAGAATCACAGATACGCAGTATTTT. Translated, it gives CASSLAANRITDTQYF.

This clonotype was seen a few times. This rearrangement joins TRBV12-3 or TRBV12-4 to TRBJ2-3, with TRBD2 matching 12 bases. The CDR3 extends over 15 amino acids. Trimming cost V 8 bases and J 0 bases; bases outside gene matches: 3. The DNA for the CDR3 is TGTGCCAGCCGGACTAGCGGGGTGAGCACAGATACGCAGTATTTT. Amino acids: CASRTSGVSTDTQYF.

Only a few counts were recorded for this clonotype. The chain couples TRBV7-2 to TRBJ1-5, with 7 bases lining up with TRBD1. The CDR3 contains 15 residues. Per the germline V gene, CDR1 is SGHTA and CDR2 is FQGNSA. Losses at the gene ends were 2 bases for V and 1 base for J; bases not matched to a gene: 2. CDR3 in amino acids: CASSLQTGSNQPQHF. CDR3 coding DNA: TGTGCCAGCAGCTTACAGACAGGGAGCAATCAGCCCCAGCATTTT. Supplemented by reference TRBV7-2 and TRBJ1-5, the full variable domain reads GAGVSQSPSNKVTEKGKDVELRCDPISGHTALYWYRQSLGQGLEFLIYFQGNSAPDKSGLPSDRFSAERTGGSVSTLTIQRTQQEDSAVYLCASSLQTGSNQPQHFGDGTRLSIL.

The chain is built from TRBV7-2 and TRBJ2-2; D may be TRBD1 or TRBD2 (6 bases each). CDR1 and CDR2 (germline): SGHTA, FQGNSA. CDR3 length equals 15 residues. Deletions cut 4 bases from V and 4 bases from J, with 13 bases between. The CDR3 region is CASSSRGPTTGELFF. The CDR3 DNA reads TGTGCCAGCAGCTCCCGGGGGCCAACCACCGGGGAGCTGTTTTTT.

This clonotype was found a few times. This chain joins TRBV5-1 and TRBJ2-1, with TRBD2 identical over 11 bases. Per the germline V gene, CDR1 is SGHRS and CDR2 is YFSETQ. The length of the CDR3 is 15 residues. After removal of 6 bases from V and 2 bases from J, the junction contained 4 bases not matched to a gene. The CDR3 sequence is CASTPSGRTYNEQFF. DNA of the CDR3: TGCGCCAGCACCCCTAGCGGGAGGACCTACAATGAGCAGTTCTTC.